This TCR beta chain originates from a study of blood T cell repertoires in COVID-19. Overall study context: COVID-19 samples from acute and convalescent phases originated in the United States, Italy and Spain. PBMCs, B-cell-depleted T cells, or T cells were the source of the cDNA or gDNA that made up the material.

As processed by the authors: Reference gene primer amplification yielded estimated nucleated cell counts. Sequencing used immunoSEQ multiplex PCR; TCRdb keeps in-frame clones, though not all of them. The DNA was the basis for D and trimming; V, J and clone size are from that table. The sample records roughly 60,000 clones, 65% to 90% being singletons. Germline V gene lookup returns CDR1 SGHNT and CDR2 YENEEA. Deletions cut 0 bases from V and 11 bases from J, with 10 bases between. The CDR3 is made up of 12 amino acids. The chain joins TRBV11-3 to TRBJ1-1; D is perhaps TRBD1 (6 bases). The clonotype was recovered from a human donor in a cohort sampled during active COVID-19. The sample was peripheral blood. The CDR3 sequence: CASSLDNRDAFF. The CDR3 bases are TGTGCCAGCAGCTTAGATAACAGGGACGCTTTCTTT.